Presented here are 25 T cell receptor beta chains from one specimen sequenced in a study of blood T cell repertoires in COVID-19. The assay was immunoSEQ multiplex PCR, and TCRdb's table has in-frame clones only and misses some. Here the sample spans around 400,000 clones, around 92% being singletons. The sequenced sample was PBMCs or T cells enriched from blood (not recorded which). These receptors were collected from a woman between 25 and 40 years old who had recovered from COVID-19.

This clone was observed once. V and J are TRBV6-2 or TRBV6-3 and TRBJ2-5; TRBD2 matches at 13 bases. Trimming took 2 bases from V and 4 from J; bases not matched to a gene: 7. Germline V gene data show CDR1 as MNHEY and CDR2 as SVGEGT. This CDR3 contains 17 residues. CDR3 sequence (DNA): TGTGCCAGCAGTTACCCAACCGGGACTAGCGGGGTAGAGACCCAGTACTTC. Its translation is CASSYPTGTSGVETQYF.

J is TRBJ1-4 and V is TRBV4-1; weak D call: TRBD1 (5 bases). Germline V gene data show CDR1 as MGHRA and CDR2 as YSYEKL. The CDR3 has 15 amino acids. V lost 0 bases to trimming and J lost 7 bases, with 12 bases between them. In nucleotides, the CDR3 is TGCGCCAGCAGCCAAGATGGGGCCATTGTTGAAAAACTGTTTTTT. Amino acid sequence: CASSQDGAIVEKLFF.

The chain couples TRBV5-1 to TRBJ2-7; possible D gene TRBD1, 5 bases. Trimming took 5 bases from V and 0 from J, leaving 9 bases between them. The germline V gene has CDR1 SGHRS and CDR2 YFSETQ. The CDR3 spans 13 residues. CDR3 protein: CASRLGDSYEQYF. The DNA for the CDR3 is TGCGCCAGCAGATTAGGGGACTCCTACGAGCAGTACTTC.

The chain recombines TRBV19 with TRBJ2-1; the match to TRBD2 covers 14 bases. The CDR3 loop spans 16 amino acids. Germline V gene data show CDR1 as LNHDA and CDR2 as SQIVND (reference sequence). V lost 6 bases to trimming and J lost 12 bases; unmatched junction nucleotides: 13. The CDR3 region is CASRLSGTSGSGGQFF. In DNA form, the CDR3 reads TGTGCCAGTAGACTTTCCGGGACTAGCGGGAGTGGGGGGCAGTTCTTC. Full variable domain (missing parts from reference TRBV19 and TRBJ2-1): DGGITQSPKYLFRKEGQNVTLSCEQNLNHDAMYWYRQDPGQGLRLIYYSQIVNDFQKGDIAEGYSVSREKKESFPLTVTSAQKNPTAFYLCASRLSGTSGSGGQFFGPGTRLTVL.

The chain combines TRBV9 with TRBJ1-1, with D uncertain. The length of the CDR3 is 16 residues. Germline loops: CDR1 SGDLS, CDR2 YYNGEE. V lost 0 bases and J 0 bases, leaving 12 bases between the germline ends. CDR3 DNA sequence: TGTGCCAGCAGCGTAGCTACGGGCGGGATGAACACTGAAGCTTTCTTT. Translation: CASSVATGGMNTEAFF.

This clone was seen only a few times. The chain has TRBV7-2 and TRBJ2-2; TRBD2 matches 7 bases. With V trimmed by 0 bases and J by 9 bases, 4 bases remained unmatched. Germline V gene lookup returns CDR1 SGHTA and CDR2 FQGNSA. This CDR3 has 14 amino acids. Here the CDR3 DNA reads TGTGCCAGCAGCTTAGCGCTAGCGGAATGGGAGCTGTTTTTT. It encodes CASSLALAEWELFF. Full variable domain (outside the CDR3, taken from reference TRBV7-2 and TRBJ2-2): GAGVSQSPSNKVTEKGKDVELRCDPISGHTALYWYRQSLGQGLEFLIYFQGNSAPDKSGLPSDRFSAERTGGSVSTLTIQRTQQEDSAVYLCASSLALAEWELFFGEGSRLTVL.

This clone has at least ten counts. The chain is built from TRBV6-4 and TRBJ2-1, with 8 bases that match TRBD1. The V gene's germline CDR1 is MRHNA and CDR2 SNTAGT. J was trimmed by 7 bases and V by 2 bases; bases with no gene match: 7. The CDR3 is made up of 15 amino acids. In DNA form, the CDR3 reads TGTGCCAGCAGTGACGCCGGGACAGGTTCTAATGAGCAGTTCTTC. Translation: CASSDAGTGSNEQFF.

V gene TRBV7-9 combines with J gene TRBJ1-3; 7 bases fit TRBD1. From germline, CDR1 is SEHNR and CDR2 FQNEAQ (reference sequence). The CDR3 spans 15 residues. The trim removed 0 bases at V and 5 bases at J, leaving 4 bases unmatched. CDR3 DNA: TGTGCCAGCAGCTTAGCGCGGGACAGACGAAACACCATATATTTT. Protein: CASSLARDRRNTIYF.

The chain joins TRBV5-1 to TRBJ1-1; D ambiguous. The V gene's germline CDR1 is SGHRS and CDR2 YFSETQ. The CDR3 is 14 residues long. Trimming stripped 3 bases from V and 0 bases from J, with 9 bases between. CDR3 amino acids: CASSSGSMNTEAFF. CDR3 in DNA: TGCGCCAGCAGCTCCGGGTCCATGAACACTGAAGCTTTCTTT.

This clone was counted only a few times. The genes are TRBV9 and TRBJ2-1; unclear D gene. Germline V gene lookup returns CDR1 SGDLS and CDR2 YYNGEE. The CDR3 extends over 13 amino acids. The V end lost 4 bases, the J end lost 9 bases, and 14 bases lay between the germline ends. CDR3 coding DNA: TGTGCCAGCAGCCCTTCAAACTTGATTGAGCAGTTCTTC. Encoded protein: CASSPSNLIEQFF.

The chain uses TRBV5-1 and TRBJ2-1, with D hard to call. The CDR3 runs to 11 residues. Germline values: CDR1 SGHRS, CDR2 YFSETQ. Deletions cut 0 bases from V and 10 bases from J, with 5 bases between. In DNA, the CDR3 is TGCGCCAGCAGCTTGGGGGCCGAGCAGTTCTTC. Its protein product is CASSLGAEQFF.

The chain uses TRBV20-1 and TRBJ1-2; D remains ambiguous. CDR3 size: 13 residues. V lost 3 bases and J lost 2, with 10 bases in between. CDR1 and CDR2 (germline): DFQATT, SNEGSKA (reference sequence). The CDR3 nucleotides are TGCAGTGCTAGTGGTGGAGCAAACTATGGCTACACCTTC. It encodes CSASGGANYGYTF.

This clone was counted only a few times. The chain recombines TRBV27 with TRBJ1-6; no clear D. Germline V gives CDR1 MNHEY, CDR2 SMNVEV (reference sequence). V was cut by 7 bases and J by 10 bases, with 11 bases left in between. CDR3 length: 12 residues. In nucleotides, the CDR3 is TGTGCCAGCAAATCATCTCGGTCACCCCTCCACTTT. This gives the protein CASKSSRSPLHF.

This chain uses TRBV5-8 with TRBJ2-6; no clear D gene. This CDR3 region has 13 residues. Per the germline V gene, CDR1 is SGHTS and CDR2 is YDEGEE. Trimming took off 1 base at V and 12 bases at J, with 11 bases between the two ends. The CDR3, as DNA: TGTGCCAGCAGCTTGCGTCAGGAAACCGTCCTGACTTTC. Its translation: CASSLRQETVLTF. Based on the CDR3 plus reference TRBV5-8 and TRBJ2-6, the full variable domain is EAGVTQSPTHLIKTRGQQATLRCSPISGHTSVYWYQQALGLGLQFLLWYDEGEERNRGNFPPRFSGRQFPNYSSELNVNALELEDSALYLCASSLRQETVLTFGAGSRLTVL.

The chain is built from TRBV28 and TRBJ1-3; D is unclear. Trimming stripped 5 bases from V and 0 bases from J, with 11 bases between. The CDR3 is 15 amino acids. Germline loops: CDR1 MDHEN, CDR2 SYDVKM. The CDR3 bases are TGTGCCAGCAGTCCAGGATCCAGCTCTGGAAACACCATATATTTT. Translating it yields CASSPGSSSGNTIYF. Looking up the rest from reference TRBV28 and TRBJ1-3 gives the full variable domain: DVKVTQSSRYLVKRTGEKVFLECVQDMDHENMFWYRQDPGLGLRLIYFSYDVKMKEKGDIPEGYSVSREKKERFSLILESASTNQTSMYLCASSPGSSSGNTIYFGEGSWLTVV.

This clone was seen a single time. The genes are TRBV30 and TRBJ1-2, with a tentative D call TRBD1 (5 bases). Germline-derived CDR1 and CDR2 are GTSNPN and SVGIG (reference sequence). With 3 bases removed from V and 3 bases from J, the gap between germline ends came to 11 bases. The CDR3 is made up of 13 amino acids. CDR3 sequence reads: CAWRKGPYYGYTF. For the CDR3, the DNA is TGTGCCTGGAGGAAGGGGCCCTACTATGGCTACACCTTC.

The rearrangement joins TRBV12-3 or TRBV12-4 to TRBJ1-2; D gene unclear. The CDR3 totals 12 residues. The V end lost 4 bases, the J end lost 8 bases, and 11 bases lay between the germline ends. DNA for the CDR3: TGTGCCAGCAGTTCTATTCCGGTCGGCTACACCTTC. Encoded protein: CASSSIPVGYTF.

The V and J genes are TRBV29-1 and TRBJ1-1; tentatively, D is TRBD1 (5 bases). Per the germline V gene, CDR1 is SQVTM and CDR2 is ANQGSEA. The CDR3 consists of 13 residues. V gave up 3 bases and J gave up 4 bases, with 12 bases separating them. Here the CDR3 DNA reads TGCAGCGTTGAGGGGGGTTTCGGCACTGAAGCTTTCTTT. The encoded protein is CSVEGGFGTEAFF.

This clone was seen once. The chain combines TRBV28 with TRBJ2-5, with D maybe TRBD2 (5 bases). Per the germline V gene, CDR1 is MDHEN and CDR2 is SYDVKM. The CDR3 is made up of 12 amino acids. The ends were cut back, 10 bases at V and 5 bases at J, with 14 bases in the middle. DNA of the CDR3: TGTGCCACTGAAAGTAGGGAGGAGACCCAGTACTTC. The encoded protein is CATESREETQYF. The full variable domain, its missing parts supplied by reference TRBV28 and TRBJ2-5, is DVKVTQSSRYLVKRTGEKVFLECVQDMDHENMFWYRQDPGLGLRLIYFSYDVKMKEKGDIPEGYSVSREKKERFSLILESASTNQTSMYLCATESREETQYFGPGTRLLVL.

The rearrangement links TRBV6-6 to TRBJ2-3; D possibly corresponds to TRBD2 (7 bases). Germline CDR1 is MNHNY and CDR2 is SVGAGI (reference sequence). The CDR3 extends over 15 amino acids. V was shortened by 0 bases and J by 2 bases, with 9 bases between the two germline ends. The CDR3 is CASSYSGGPTDTQYF. The CDR3 nucleotides are TGTGCCAGCAGTTACTCGGGGGGGCCCACAGATACGCAGTATTTT.

The rearrangement links TRBV3-1 (or the pseudogene TRBV3-2) to TRBJ1-1, with D tentatively TRBD1 (6 bases). The V end lost 4 bases, the J end lost 2 bases, and 11 bases lay between the germline ends. Germline values: CDR1 LGHDT, CDR2 YNNKEL (reference sequence). CDR3 size: 14 residues. The CDR3 here is CASSLGGANTEAFF. CDR3 coding DNA: TGTGCCAGCAGCCTTGGGGGGGCTAACACTGAAGCTTTCTTT.

The rearrangement links TRBV23-1 to TRBJ2-1; 7 positions agree with TRBD2. TRBV23-1 is treated as an ORF (open reading frame) with a function not yet certain. CDR3 size: 18 residues. V lost 3 bases and J lost 0; bases outside the gene matches: 11. The CDR3 reads CASSHREAGVSSYNEQFF. DNA for the CDR3: TGCGCCAGCAGTCACCGGGAGGCGGGGGTTAGCTCCTACAATGAGCAGTTCTTC.

This clone has more than one count but fewer than ten. For the CDR3, the DNA is TGTGCCAGCACCACTCGAGGAAGCGGCTACGAGCAGTACTTC. Protein product: CASTTRGSGYEQYF. This sequence joins TRBV6-5 and TRBJ2-7; tentatively, D is TRBD2 (5 bases). Germline V gene lookup returns CDR1 MNHEY and CDR2 SVGAGI. The CDR3 spans 14 residues. V was trimmed by 7 bases and J by 3 bases, leaving 16 bases between them.

V and J are TRBV3-1 (or the pseudogene TRBV3-2) and TRBJ1-6; D is possibly TRBD1 (6 bases). CDR3 length equals 14 residues. Deletions cut 6 bases from V and 7 bases from J, with 13 bases between. The germline V gene has CDR1 LGHDT and CDR2 YNNKEL (reference sequence). The DNA for the CDR3 is TGTGCCAGCAGGCCGATTGGGGGCAATTCACCCCTCCACTTT. It encodes CASRPIGGNSPLHF.

The chain uses TRBV5-1 and TRBJ2-7; 7 positions match TRBD1. Trimming cost V 4 bases and J 2 bases; bases outside gene matches: 12. The CDR3 is 16 residues long. CDR1 and CDR2 (germline): SGHRS, YFSETQ. The DNA of the CDR3 is TGCGCCAGCAGCGAATCCCTACGGGACAGACCCTACGAGCAGTACTTC. Protein sequence: CASSESLRDRPYEQYF.